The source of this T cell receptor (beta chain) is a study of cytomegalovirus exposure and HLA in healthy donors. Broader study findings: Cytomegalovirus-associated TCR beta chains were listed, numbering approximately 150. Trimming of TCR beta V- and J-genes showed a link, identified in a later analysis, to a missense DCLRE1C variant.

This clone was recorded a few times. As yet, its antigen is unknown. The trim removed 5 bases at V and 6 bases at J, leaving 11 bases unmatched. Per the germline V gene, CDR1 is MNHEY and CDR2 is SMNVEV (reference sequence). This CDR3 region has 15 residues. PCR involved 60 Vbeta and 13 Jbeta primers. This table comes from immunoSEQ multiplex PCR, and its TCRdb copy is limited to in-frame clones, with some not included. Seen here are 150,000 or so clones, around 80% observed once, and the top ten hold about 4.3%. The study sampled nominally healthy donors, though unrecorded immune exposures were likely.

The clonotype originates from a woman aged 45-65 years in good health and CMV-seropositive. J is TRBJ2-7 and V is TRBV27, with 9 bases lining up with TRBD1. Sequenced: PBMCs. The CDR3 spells CASSQDRGWNSEQYF. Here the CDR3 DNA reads TGTGCCAGCAGTCAGGACAGGGGATGGAATTCCGAGCAGTACTTC.